This T cell receptor beta chain came from a study of CD8 T cells in ankylosing spondylitis. Quantitative molecular-barcoded 5'-RACE generated the TCR beta libraries. MiXCR, applied by TCRdb to the 5' RACE reads, yields one record per CDR3 protein. The table lists about 160,000 distinct CDR3 sequences, roughly 18% of them singletons. This clonotype was observed a handful of times. The antigen is undetermined. Whole-study results and caveats: Disease-linked clones were found to be CD8+ and relatively rare in peripheral blood.

The CDR3 sequence is 15 residues long. Trimming took off 0 bases at V and 2 bases at J, with 11 bases between the two ends. Germline CDR1 and CDR2: SGHNT and YYREEE (reference sequence). The receptor's source is a male donor with ankylosing spondylitis or in good health (not recorded which). This chain joins TRBV5-4 and TRBJ1-2; D is unclear. The sample was blood, either unsorted or a sorted T cell fraction (not recorded which). DNA for the CDR3: TGTGCCAGCAGCTTGGTAGGACGGCTAAACTATGGCTACACCTTC. Protein product: CASSLVGRLNYGYTF.